This T cell receptor (beta chain) was recorded in a study of a mutant IDH1 vaccine in newly diagnosed glioma. As for the study in general: Radiotherapy alone preceded vaccination by 4-6 weeks; alternatively, vaccination started with temozolomide cycles. The treated group averaged around 40 years old and was about 62% male, roughly 38% female. Those enrolled had earlier been treated with radiotherapy, temozolomide, or both, mostly both.

Using immunoSEQ multiplex PCR, the repertoire was profiled, and TCRdb retains in-frame clones only, with some absent. The top ten hold about 5% of the sample, which has about 51,000 clones, around 80% seen once. Remarks on this clone: What it binds is unknown.

Time point specified: week 5, during vaccination. Mutant IDH1 20-mer peptide, at 300 ug, made up each vaccine dose, with topical imiquimod. Sequencing was performed on PBMCs, taken from a glioma patient whose treatment included an IDH1 peptide vaccine. This clonotype was obtained from a man aged 50 to 60 with glioma.

CDR3 in DNA: TGTGCCTGGGCCGGGGCAGGGGTTCTTTCAGATACGCAGTATTTT. This encodes CAWAGAGVLSDTQYF. The chain uses TRBV30 and TRBJ2-3; a possible D gene is TRBD1 (6 bases). Trimming removed 5 bases from V and 4 bases from J, with 19 bases in between. This CDR3 has 15 residues. Germline V gives CDR1 GTSNPN, CDR2 SVGIG (reference sequence).